This is a list of T cell receptor beta chains from one sample in a study of cytomegalovirus exposure and HLA in healthy donors. Repertoires were generated with immunoSEQ multiplex PCR, while TCRdb's copy carries only in-frame clones and drops some. The profile shows 130,000 or so clones, almost 85% of them singletons. Sequencing was carried out using PBMCs. Source of these receptors: a woman in her forties in good health and CMV-seronegative. The conserved cysteine and the conserved F or W are not part of the CDR3 here. Fields, in order: clone size, J gene, V gene, D gene, CDR3 protein. A D gene is named only where the DNA matches it firmly. Clone size is not always given. Where it is, it says once, few, many or a class for expanded clones.

clone_size: -; j_call: TRBJ1-5; v_call: TRBV15; d_call: TRBD1; cdr3_aa: ATSSPGGQISNQPQH
clone_size: -; j_call: TRBJ1-2; v_call: TRBV5-4; d_call: TRBD1; cdr3_aa: ASSLLPGTGISGYT
clone_size: -; j_call: TRBJ2-3; v_call: TRBV25-1; d_call: TRBD2; cdr3_aa: ASSATSGVFTDTQY
clone_size: -; j_call: TRBJ1-2; v_call: TRBV4-3; d_call: TRBD1; cdr3_aa: ASSQDPGQPNYGYT
clone_size: once; j_call: TRBJ1-5; v_call: TRBV13; d_call: TRBD1; cdr3_aa: ASSLSVSGGGLLRQPQH
clone_size: -; j_call: TRBJ1-3; v_call: TRBV7-2; d_call: -; cdr3_aa: ASSITGGSGNTIY
clone_size: -; j_call: TRBJ2-7; v_call: TRBV28; d_call: -; cdr3_aa: ASSFQTGWGYEQY
clone_size: -; j_call: -; v_call: TRBV5-1; d_call: -; cdr3_aa: ASSPFDSTYEQY
clone_size: -; j_call: TRBJ2-1; v_call: TRBV14; d_call: -; cdr3_aa: ASSPLVLAYNEQF
clone_size: -; j_call: TRBJ1-4; v_call: TRBV13; d_call: TRBD1; cdr3_aa: ASSLKGGEANEKLF
clone_size: -; j_call: TRBJ1-4; v_call: TRBV2; d_call: TRBD1; cdr3_aa: ASKGQGGSNEKLF
clone_size: -; j_call: TRBJ2-7; v_call: TRBV4-1; d_call: TRBD2; cdr3_aa: ASSPREGDYEQY
clone_size: -; j_call: TRBJ2-1; v_call: TRBV6-6; d_call: -; cdr3_aa: ASSLGLRSSYNEQF
clone_size: -; j_call: TRBJ1-1; v_call: TRBV5-5; d_call: -; cdr3_aa: ASSLLVSEGTEAF
clone_size: -; j_call: TRBJ2-5; v_call: TRBV5-1; d_call: -; cdr3_aa: ASSAGPIQETQY
clone_size: -; j_call: TRBJ1-6; v_call: TRBV7-9; d_call: TRBD1; cdr3_aa: ASSSMTGGYSPLH
clone_size: -; j_call: TRBJ1-5; v_call: TRBV18; d_call: TRBD1; cdr3_aa: ASSPGQGQVQPQH
clone_size: -; j_call: TRBJ1-2; v_call: TRBV29-1; d_call: -; cdr3_aa: SVGDTYGYT
clone_size: -; j_call: TRBJ1-5; v_call: TRBV28; d_call: -; cdr3_aa: ASSSGGRGFSQH
clone_size: few; j_call: TRBJ2-1; v_call: TRBV4-2; d_call: TRBD2; cdr3_aa: ASSQLAGRGYNEQF
clone_size: -; j_call: TRBJ1-1; v_call: TRBV10-1; d_call: -; cdr3_aa: ASAAEMNTEAF
clone_size: -; j_call: TRBJ2-1; v_call: TRBV5-4; d_call: TRBD1; cdr3_aa: ASSLAQGAQNEQF
clone_size: once; j_call: TRBJ2-3; v_call: TRBV5-1; d_call: -; cdr3_aa: ASSIRLELSDTQY
clone_size: once; j_call: TRBJ1-1; v_call: TRBV6-4; d_call: -; cdr3_aa: ASTLNVYAEAF
clone_size: -; j_call: TRBJ2-7; v_call: TRBV28; d_call: -; cdr3_aa: ASSQTGSSYEQY
clone_size: few; j_call: TRBJ1-1; v_call: TRBV7-8; d_call: -; cdr3_aa: ASSLGPGDNTEAF
clone_size: -; j_call: TRBJ2-2; v_call: TRBV13; d_call: TRBD1; cdr3_aa: ASSLGTGVTGELF
clone_size: -; j_call: TRBJ2-5; v_call: TRBV5-4; d_call: TRBD2; cdr3_aa: ASSSAGGPAETQY
clone_size: -; j_call: TRBJ2-7; v_call: TRBV18; d_call: -; cdr3_aa: ASSPSGYDEQY
clone_size: -; j_call: TRBJ2-5; v_call: TRBV28; d_call: TRBD1; cdr3_aa: ASSSISPDRVSETQY
clone_size: -; j_call: -; v_call: TRBV6-4; d_call: -; cdr3_aa: ANQTYEQY
clone_size: -; j_call: TRBJ1-2; v_call: TRBV10-3; d_call: -; cdr3_aa: ATWTQSGLYGYT
clone_size: -; j_call: TRBJ2-1; v_call: TRBV10-3; d_call: TRBD2; cdr3_aa: AISDGTSFNEQF
clone_size: once; j_call: TRBJ2-7; v_call: TRBV2; d_call: TRBD2; cdr3_aa: ASSEGLAVASYEQY
clone_size: -; j_call: TRBJ2-7; v_call: TRBV19; d_call: TRBD1; cdr3_aa: ASTGTGDGEQY
clone_size: -; j_call: TRBJ1-3; v_call: TRBV5-1; d_call: -; cdr3_aa: ASSLGGPISGNTIY
clone_size: -; j_call: TRBJ2-7; v_call: TRBV7-7; d_call: -; cdr3_aa: ASSLDPFYEQY
clone_size: -; j_call: TRBJ2-7; v_call: TRBV6-1; d_call: -; cdr3_aa: ASSEERSYEQY
clone_size: -; j_call: TRBJ1-5; v_call: TRBV4-2; d_call: TRBD1; cdr3_aa: ASSQIGQGGQPQH
clone_size: -; j_call: TRBJ1-1; v_call: TRBV5-5; d_call: -; cdr3_aa: ASSFVNTEAF
clone_size: -; j_call: TRBJ1-1; v_call: TRBV19; d_call: -; cdr3_aa: ASSMGQNTEAF
clone_size: -; j_call: TRBJ2-7; v_call: TRBV4-1; d_call: -; cdr3_aa: ASSPRLYYEQY
clone_size: -; j_call: TRBJ1-1; v_call: TRBV2; d_call: -; cdr3_aa: ASSEIRTENTEAF
clone_size: -; j_call: TRBJ2-7; v_call: TRBV7-3; d_call: TRBD2; cdr3_aa: ASSRGLAGVTEQY
clone_size: -; j_call: TRBJ2-3; v_call: TRBV2; d_call: -; cdr3_aa: ASSYESTDTQY
clone_size: few; j_call: TRBJ1-1; v_call: TRBV12-5; d_call: TRBD1; cdr3_aa: ASGHRQGSKAEAF
clone_size: -; j_call: TRBJ2-5; v_call: TRBV9; d_call: -; cdr3_aa: ASSVRGLGQETQY
clone_size: -; j_call: TRBJ1-1; v_call: TRBV6-5; d_call: TRBD1; cdr3_aa: ASSWGQGNTEAF
clone_size: -; j_call: TRBJ2-7; v_call: TRBV14; d_call: TRBD1; cdr3_aa: ASSQGTGGVYEQY
clone_size: -; j_call: TRBJ2-7; v_call: TRBV6-5; d_call: TRBD2; cdr3_aa: ASSVGTSGIYEQY
clone_size: -; j_call: -; v_call: TRBV9; d_call: TRBD1; cdr3_aa: ASSVRQGYEQY
clone_size: -; j_call: TRBJ2-1; v_call: TRBV9; d_call: TRBD2; cdr3_aa: ASSAVLAGGPDEQF
clone_size: -; j_call: TRBJ1-4; v_call: TRBV19; d_call: -; cdr3_aa: ASSIVLRRDEKLF
clone_size: once; j_call: TRBJ2-7; v_call: TRBV4-3; d_call: TRBD2; cdr3_aa: ASSPLAGAYEQY
clone_size: once; j_call: TRBJ2-7; v_call: TRBV7-9; d_call: TRBD1; cdr3_aa: SSSPGTGTGDSYEQY
clone_size: -; j_call: TRBJ2-7; v_call: TRBV18; d_call: TRBD2; cdr3_aa: ASSPTSVDYEQY
clone_size: -; j_call: -; v_call: TRBV5-4; d_call: TRBD1; cdr3_aa: ASSSGQGFYEQY